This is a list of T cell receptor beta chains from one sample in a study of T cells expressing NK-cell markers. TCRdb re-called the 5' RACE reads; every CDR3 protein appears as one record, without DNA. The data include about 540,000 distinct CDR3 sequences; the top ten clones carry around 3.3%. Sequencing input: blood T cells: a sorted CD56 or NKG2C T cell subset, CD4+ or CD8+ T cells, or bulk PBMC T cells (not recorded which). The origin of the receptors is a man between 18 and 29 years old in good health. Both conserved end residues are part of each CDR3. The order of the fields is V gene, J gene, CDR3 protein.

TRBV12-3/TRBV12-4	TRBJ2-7	CASSSPSQTYEQYF
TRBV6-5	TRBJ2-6	CASSYSIRAAGANVLTF
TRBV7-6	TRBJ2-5	CASSLGFQGSEETQYF
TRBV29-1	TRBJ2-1	CSAASSGGGNEQFF
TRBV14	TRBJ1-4	CASSRTGYNEKLFF
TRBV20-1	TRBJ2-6	CSAKRPGNSGANVLTF
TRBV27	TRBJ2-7	CASSLLGGDHEQYF
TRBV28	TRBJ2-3	CASTQTGGADTQYF
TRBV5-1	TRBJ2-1	CASRITGGPPLRNEQFF
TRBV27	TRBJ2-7	CASSSRRGETGDYEQYF
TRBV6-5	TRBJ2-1	CASSYSLAATYNEQFF